The entry below describes one T cell receptor beta chain. Clones were sequenced by immunoSEQ multiplex PCR, and TCRdb holds only the in-frame ones, with some missing. The sample includes 100,000 to 150,000 clones, about 88% of them seen just once. This record comes from a study of control samples from healthy donors and cancer patients. This TCR was recovered from a man aged 50 or older in good health. Sample: blood.

CDR3 amino acids: CASSHRDQPQHF. The CDR3 DNA reads TGTGCCAGCAGTCACAGGGATCAGCCCCAGCATTTT. The J gene is TRBJ1-5, the V gene TRBV6-5; D might be TRBD1 (6 bases). The germline V gene encodes CDR1 MNHEY and CDR2 SVGAGI. The CDR3 loop spans 12 amino acids. V lost 5 bases and J lost 5, with 7 bases in between.